Given below is one T cell receptor beta chain in context. What it binds is not known. This specimen belongs to a study of identical twins. Study conclusions and caveats: Cord blood's abundant beta clonotypes had fewer insertions, unlike memory repertoires. Those out-of-frame alpha sequences shared by twins showed an excess of low generation probability.

TCRdb used MiXCR to reprocess the 5' RACE reads, holding one entry per CDR3 protein. This sample carries fewer than 650,000 distinct CDR3 sequences, 7.5% to 10% of them seen once, and the ten largest clones take 3%. Trimming took 0 bases from V and 4 from J, leaving 9 bases between them. The CDR3 has 14 residues. The germline gives CDR1 MNHEY, CDR2 SVGAGI. These data are also associated with another study on yellow fever vaccine responses in identical twins.

Input material: PBMCs. The chain recombines TRBV6-5 with TRBJ1-1, with a weak D call TRBD1 (5 bases). The sequence was obtained from a young woman in good health. CDR3 DNA: TGTGCCAGCAGTTACTCGTTCCAGGGCACTGAAGCTTTCTTT. Translation gives CASSYSFQGTEAFF.